The 28 T cell receptor beta chains in this list originate from one sample, sequenced in a study of cytomegalovirus exposure and HLA in healthy donors. PCR primers comprised 60 Vbeta and 13 Jbeta primers. Profiling relied on immunoSEQ multiplex PCR, and the TCRdb table lists in-frame clones only, not all of them. Counted here are 100,000 to 150,000 clones, around 67% occurring once; the ten biggest clones make up around 2.1%. The sequenced sample consisted of PBMCs. The receptors derive from a woman aged 40 to 50 in good health and CMV-seropositive.

The chain couples TRBV21-1 to TRBJ2-5; the table calls TRBD1, which could not be checked here. TRBV21-1 is a recognized pseudogene. The CDR3 sequence is 13 residues long. The CDR3 DNA follows: TGTGCCAGCAGCCACAGGGGGCAAGAGACCCAGTACTTC. Translating gives CASSHRGQETQYF.

This clone was seen once. This rearrangement joins TRBV2 to TRBJ2-5; 10 bases fit TRBD2. Germline V gene lookup returns CDR1 SNHLY and CDR2 FYNNEI. The CDR3 sequence is 15 residues long. Trimming at V came to 5 bases and at J to 2 bases, leaving 5 bases not matched to a gene. Here the CDR3 reads CASSFSGGRQETQYF. The CDR3 nucleotides read TGTGCCAGCAGTTTTAGCGGGGGGCGACAAGAGACCCAGTACTTC.

V is TRBV19 and J is TRBJ2-6, with a possible D match to TRBD1 (6 bases). V was cut by 5 bases and J by 0 bases, with 17 bases left in between. The CDR3 spans 18 residues. Germline assignment: CDR1 LNHDA and CDR2 SQIVND (reference sequence). CDR3 nucleotides: TGTGCCAGTAGTCCCCGGCACAGGGCGGACTCTGGGGCCAACGTCCTGACTTTC. It is translated as CASSPRHRADSGANVLTF.

The CDR3 region is CATQGEYEQYF. In DNA form, the CDR3 reads TGTGCCACACAGGGGGAGTACGAGCAGTACTTC. The V call is TRBV7-9, the J call TRBJ2-7, with TRBD1 matching over 8 bases. The V gene's germline CDR1 is SEHNR and CDR2 FQNEAQ (reference sequence). This CDR3 has 11 residues. V shed 10 bases and J 4 bases; nucleotides not matched to a gene: 3.

This clone turned up a few times. The J gene is TRBJ2-2, the V gene TRBV5-1, with a weak D call TRBD2 (5 bases). CDR1 is SGHRS, CDR2 YFSETQ, per germline. The CDR3 loop spans 15 amino acids. Trimming removed 4 bases at V and 5 bases at J, with 15 bases between. The CDR3 nucleotides are TGCGCCAGCAGCCAGTTAAGGGCGGGTACCGGGGAGCTGTTTTTT. Protein: CASSQLRAGTGELFF.

The rearrangement links TRBV10-3 to TRBJ1-2, with a tentative D call TRBD1 (6 bases). Germline lookup yields CDR1 ENHRY and CDR2 SYGVKD. The CDR3 loop spans 16 amino acids. The germline V and J ends were trimmed by 0 bases and 2 bases, with 13 bases remaining between them. For the CDR3, the DNA is TGTGCCATCAGTGAGTCTGAGCAGGGGACGAACTATGGCTACACCTTC. It yields the protein CAISESEQGTNYGYTF.

This clone was counted between two and nine times. The chain combines TRBV7-8 with TRBJ1-1, with a tentative D call TRBD1 (6 bases). This CDR3 region has 12 residues. V was clipped by 5 bases and J by 11 bases, with 15 bases between them. The germline CDR1 and CDR2 sequences are SGHVS and FQNEAQ. DNA for the CDR3: TGTGCCAGCAGCCGTAAGCAGGGGTGGGCTTTCTTT. It is translated as CASSRKQGWAFF.

The chain recombines TRBV28 with TRBJ2-1; the match to TRBD2 covers 10 bases. This CDR3 spans 16 amino acids. CDR1 and CDR2 (germline): MDHEN, SYDVKM. Unmatched junction bases numbered 5, after V lost 4 bases and J lost 2 bases. CDR3 amino acids: CASSSLAGGTYNEQFF. In DNA, the CDR3 is TGTGCCAGCAGTTCGTTAGCGGGGGGAACCTACAATGAGCAGTTCTTC.

The rearrangement joins TRBV13 to TRBJ2-3; D not resolved. Trimming cost V 5 bases and J 1 base, with 7 bases left between them. CDR1 and CDR2 from the germline V gene are PRHDT and FYEKMQ (reference sequence). This CDR3 is built from 13 residues. CDR3 residues: CASSPVGTDTQYF. The CDR3 DNA reads as TGTGCCAGCAGCCCAGTGGGCACAGATACGCAGTATTTT.

In the case of this clone: Its ends do not fully match the called genes, so a read error is possible. The chain employs TRBV19 and TRBJ1-5, with D unclear. CDR1 LNHDA and CDR2 SQIVND come from the germline V gene (reference sequence). This CDR3 spans 17 amino acids. CDR3 sequence (DNA): TGTGCCAGTAGTGTAGACACTCGACAAAGTAGCAATCAGCCCCAGCATTTT. Translating gives CASSVDTRQSSNQPQHF.

V usage is TRBV7-2 and J usage is TRBJ2-2; 9 positions match TRBD1. This CDR3 is 16 amino acids long. V shed 1 base, J shed 4 bases, and the junction held 4 bases outside the gene matches. Germline CDR1 SGHTA, CDR2 FQGNSA. CDR3 in amino acids: CASSLGGQGTTGELFF. For the CDR3, the DNA is TGTGCCAGCAGCTTAGGGGGACAGGGCACCACCGGGGAGCTGTTTTTT.

The chain recombines TRBV2 with TRBJ2-2; a possible D gene is TRBD2 (5 bases). This CDR3 contains 15 residues. V lost 3 bases, J lost 6 bases, and 14 bases lay in between. Germline loops: CDR1 SNHLY, CDR2 FYNNEI. The CDR3 DNA sequence: TGTGCCAGCAGTGATGAGCGGCCAGCGGCCGGGGAGCTGTTTTTT. Amino acid sequence: CASSDERPAAGELFF.

The chain employs TRBV7-8 and TRBJ2-3; the match to TRBD1 covers 7 bases. V lost 1 base, J lost 5 bases, and 6 bases stayed unmatched. Germline V gene sequence: CDR1 SGHVS, CDR2 FQNEAQ. The length of the CDR3 is 15 residues. CDR3 bases: TGTGCCAGCAGCTTAGTCCTTAGGGGGCAAGATACGCAGTATTTT. Encoded protein: CASSLVLRGQDTQYF.

The chain recombines TRBV19 with TRBJ2-1; the match to TRBD2 covers 12 bases. From germline, CDR1 is LNHDA and CDR2 SQIVND (reference sequence). The CDR3 covers 20 residues. The V and J ends lost 7 bases and 4 bases, in that order; junction bases with no gene match: 20. The CDR3 protein is CASNKGQGRWTSGVYNEQFF. The CDR3 DNA sequence: TGTGCCAGTAATAAGGGACAGGGGCGATGGACTAGCGGGGTGTACAATGAGCAGTTCTTC.

As for this clone: Compared with germline, one end of the junction differs, possibly owing to a read error. Other DNA sequences in this sample translate to the same CDR3. V gene TRBV5-1 combines with J gene TRBJ1-2; D is undetermined. CDR1 and CDR2 from the germline V gene are SGHRS and YFSETQ. The CDR3 runs 16 residues. The CDR3: CASSSLRPTSNYGYTF. In DNA form, the CDR3 reads TGCGCCAGTAGCTCGTTGAGGCCAACTTCTAACTATGGCTACACCTTC.

Notes on this clone: Germline and junction disagree at one end, which may indicate a read error. This chain uses TRBV5-4 with TRBJ2-6; possibly TRBD1 for D (6 bases). The CDR3 sequence is 16 residues long. The germline V gene has CDR1 SGHNT and CDR2 YYREEE (reference sequence). CDR3 residues: CASSQEQGTGANVLTF. In DNA, the CDR3 is TGCGCCAGCAGCCAAGAACAGGGCACTGGGGCCAACGTCCTGACTTTC. Together with reference TRBV5-4 and TRBJ2-6, the CDR3 gives the full variable domain: ETGVTQSPTHLIKTRGQQVTLRCSSQSGHNTVSWYQQALGQGPQFIFQYYREEENGRGNFPPRFSGLQFPNYSSELNVNALELDDSALYLCASSQEQGTGANVLTFGAGSRLTVL.

The chain has TRBV30 and TRBJ2-5, with TRBD1 as a possible D gene (5 bases). CDR1 and CDR2 (germline): GTSNPN, SVGIG (reference sequence). The length of the CDR3 is 13 residues. V was clipped by 1 base and J by 8 bases, with 14 bases between them. This chain's CDR3 is CAWSGRQKDTQYF. The CDR3 nucleotides read TGTGCCTGGAGTGGCCGACAGAAGGATACCCAGTACTTC.

This clone was detected only once. This rearrangement joins TRBV28 to TRBJ2-5; D is unresolved. Germline V CDR1 and CDR2: MDHEN, SYDVKM. The CDR3 loop spans 11 amino acids. Trimming pared 6 bases from V and 1 base from J, leaving 3 bases between. CDR3 DNA sequence: TGTGCCAGCAGACTCCAAGAGACCCAGTACTTC. It codes for CASRLQETQYF. The variable domain in full, completed from reference TRBV28 and TRBJ2-5, reads DVKVTQSSRYLVKRTGEKVFLECVQDMDHENMFWYRQDPGLGLRLIYFSYDVKMKEKGDIPEGYSVSREKKERFSLILESASTNQTSMYLCASRLQETQYFGPGTRLLVL.

V and J are TRBV28 and TRBJ1-2; D unresolved. This CDR3 has 14 residues. CDR1 and CDR2 (germline): MDHEN, SYDVKM. Trimming cost V 3 bases and J 3 bases, with 11 bases left between them. CDR3 in DNA: TGTGCCAGCAGTTTCCAGGCCTGGGACTATGGCTACACCTTC. The encoded protein is CASSFQAWDYGYTF.

The chain recombines TRBV28 with TRBJ1-5; possible D gene TRBD1, 6 bases. Germline CDR1 MDHEN, CDR2 SYDVKM. Trimming shortened V by 2 bases and J by 2 bases, and 22 bases separated the two germline ends. This CDR3 has 19 residues. The CDR3 region is CASSLMGQGFRSGNQPQHF. The CDR3 region has the DNA TGTGCCAGCAGTTTAATGGGCCAGGGGTTCAGAAGCGGCAATCAGCCCCAGCATTTT.

This clone appeared once. The chain employs TRBV11-3 and TRBJ2-4; D perhaps matches TRBD1 (5 bases). This CDR3 has 14 amino acids. The V end lost 0 bases, the J end lost 8 bases, and 11 bases lay between the germline ends. Germline CDR1 reads SGHNT; CDR2 reads YENEEA. CDR3 residues: CASSLEGEGDIQYF. The CDR3 nucleotides read TGTGCCAGCAGCTTAGAAGGTGAAGGGGACATTCAGTACTTC.

This chain joins TRBV19 and TRBJ2-7, with 7 bases aligning to TRBD1. The germline CDR1 and CDR2 sequences are LNHDA and SQIVND (reference sequence). This CDR3 contains 14 residues. V trimming: 4 bases; J trimming: 8 bases; junction bases outside the gene matches: 11. The CDR3 here is CASSSAGTVGKQYF. The CDR3 DNA reads TGTGCCAGTAGTAGCGCCGGGACAGTAGGCAAGCAGTACTTC.

This chain connects TRBV6-4 to TRBJ2-3; TRBD1 is a possible D gene (6 bases). The germline V and J ends were trimmed by 3 bases and 0 bases, with 13 bases remaining between them. CDR1 and CDR2 (germline): MRHNA, SNTAGT. The CDR3 is 16 residues long. The CDR3 nucleotides read TGTGCCAGCAGTGAGGGCCAGGGGTCTAGCACAGATACGCAGTATTTT. Translation gives CASSEGQGSSTDTQYF.

The chain carries TRBV28 and TRBJ1-1, with a possible D match to TRBD1 (5 bases). V lost 3 bases and J 0 bases, leaving 11 bases between the germline ends. Germline-derived CDR1 and CDR2 are MDHEN and SYDVKM. The CDR3 sequence is 15 residues long. CDR3 sequence (DNA): TGTGCCAGCAGTTTGGCAGGGTGGATGAACACTGAAGCTTTCTTT. Translated: CASSLAGWMNTEAFF. The full variable domain, completed using reference TRBV28 and TRBJ1-1, is DVKVTQSSRYLVKRTGEKVFLECVQDMDHENMFWYRQDPGLGLRLIYFSYDVKMKEKGDIPEGYSVSREKKERFSLILESASTNQTSMYLCASSLAGWMNTEAFFGQGTRLTVV.

The table lists this clone with a few counts. This chain connects TRBV27 to TRBJ1-5; TRBD1 matches 7 bases. The CDR3 covers 18 residues. Germline CDR1 reads MNHEY; CDR2 reads SMNVEV (reference sequence). Trimming removed 0 bases from V and 0 bases from J; junction bases left unmatched: 8. This chain's CDR3 is CASSLSRWQGDSNQPQHF. The CDR3, as DNA: TGTGCCAGCAGTTTATCGAGGTGGCAGGGGGATAGCAATCAGCCCCAGCATTTT.

This chain links TRBV7-6 with TRBJ1-5, with a tentative D call TRBD1 (6 bases). The CDR3 is 15 amino acids. Trimming took off 2 bases at V and 4 bases at J, with 12 bases between the two ends. Germline CDR1 SGHVS, CDR2 FNYEAQ. Here the CDR3 DNA reads TGTGCCAGCAGCTTATCAGGGGAGGGGAATCAGCCCCAGCATTTT. Protein sequence: CASSLSGEGNQPQHF.

The chain carries TRBV30 and TRBJ1-1; 8 nucleotides match TRBD1. The CDR3 extends over 13 amino acids. V lost 5 bases to trimming and J lost 5 bases; unmatched junction nucleotides: 7. Germline V gives CDR1 GTSNPN, CDR2 SVGIG (reference sequence). The CDR3: CAWQGARRTEAFF. As DNA, the CDR3 is TGTGCCTGGCAGGGGGCCCGTAGGACTGAAGCTTTCTTT.

This chain's CDR3 is CASSSKDTQYF. CDR3 nucleotides: TGTGCCAGCAGTTCTAAGGATACGCAGTATTTT. The gene calls are TRBV6-4 and TRBJ2-3; D call uncertain. The germline V gene has CDR1 MRHNA and CDR2 SNTAGT. Trimming cost V 5 bases and J 6 bases, with 6 bases left between them. The CDR3 is made up of 11 amino acids.